This TCR beta chain was observed in a study of neurological immune-mediated disorders. 5'RACE with 10-nucleotide random UMIs produced the cDNA. TCRdb independently ran MiXCR on the 5' RACE reads; one entry per CDR3 protein. This table holds around 78,000 distinct CDR3 sequences, 15% to 20% found once. This clonotype occurred a few times. Its antigen is undetermined. The CDR3 contains 15 residues. Trimming removed 0 bases at V and 2 bases at J, with 10 bases between. Germline CDR1 and CDR2: SGHKS and YYEKEE (reference sequence). The study's findings and limits: None of the CDR3 amino acid sequences of expanded clones recurred across subjects, suggesting private repertoires in all groups. The greatest degree of TCR clonal expansion was observed in HTLV-1-associated myelopathy, with the lowest in multiple sclerosis, below that of healthy controls.

It was blood bank volunteers in Maryland, USA who made up the healthy controls. The J gene is TRBJ2-3, the V gene TRBV5-5, with D perhaps being TRBD1 or TRBD2 (6 bases each). Specimen: PBMCs. The clonotype was recovered from a woman aged 40 to 50 in good health. The CDR3 here is CASSLGGAFTDTQYF. The DNA for the CDR3 is TGTGCCAGCAGCTTGGGGGGGGCATTCACAGATACGCAGTATTTT.